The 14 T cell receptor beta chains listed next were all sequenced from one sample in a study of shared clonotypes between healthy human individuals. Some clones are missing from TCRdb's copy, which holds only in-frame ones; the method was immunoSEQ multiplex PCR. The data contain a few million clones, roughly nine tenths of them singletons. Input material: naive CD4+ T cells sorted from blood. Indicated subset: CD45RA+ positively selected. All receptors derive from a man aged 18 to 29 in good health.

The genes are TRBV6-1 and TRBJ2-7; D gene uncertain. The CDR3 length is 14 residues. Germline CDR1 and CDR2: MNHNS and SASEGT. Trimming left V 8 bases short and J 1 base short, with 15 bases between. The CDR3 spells CASRIGPASYEQYF. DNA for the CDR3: TGTGCCAGCCGAATCGGCCCAGCGTCCTACGAGCAGTACTTC.

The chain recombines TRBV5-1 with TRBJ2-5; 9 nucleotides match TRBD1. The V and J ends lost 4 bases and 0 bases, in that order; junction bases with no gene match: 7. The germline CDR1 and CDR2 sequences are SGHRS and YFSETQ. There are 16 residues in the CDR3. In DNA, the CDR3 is TGCGCCAGCAGCCCATTAGACAGGGGGTACCAAGAGACCCAGTACTTC. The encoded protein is CASSPLDRGYQETQYF.

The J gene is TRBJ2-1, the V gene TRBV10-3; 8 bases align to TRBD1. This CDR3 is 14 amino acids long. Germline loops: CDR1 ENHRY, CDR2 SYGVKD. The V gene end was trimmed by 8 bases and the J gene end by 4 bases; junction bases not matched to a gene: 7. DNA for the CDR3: TGTGCCATCTCGGACAGGGTTGAATACAATGAGCAGTTCTTC. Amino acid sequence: CAISDRVEYNEQFF.

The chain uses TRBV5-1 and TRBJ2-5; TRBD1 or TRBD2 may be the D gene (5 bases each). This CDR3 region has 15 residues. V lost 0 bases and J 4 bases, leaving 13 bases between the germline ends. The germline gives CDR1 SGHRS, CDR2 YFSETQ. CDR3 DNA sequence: TGCGCCAGCAGCTTGGGCAGGGCCGGAGGAGAGACCCAGTACTTC. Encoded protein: CASSLGRAGGETQYF. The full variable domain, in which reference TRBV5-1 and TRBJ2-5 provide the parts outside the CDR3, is KAGVTQTPRYLIKTRGQQVTLSCSPISGHRSVSWYQQTPGQGLQFLFEYFSETQRNKGNFPGRFSGRQFSNSRSEMNVSTLELGDSALYLCASSLGRAGGETQYFGPGTRLLVL.

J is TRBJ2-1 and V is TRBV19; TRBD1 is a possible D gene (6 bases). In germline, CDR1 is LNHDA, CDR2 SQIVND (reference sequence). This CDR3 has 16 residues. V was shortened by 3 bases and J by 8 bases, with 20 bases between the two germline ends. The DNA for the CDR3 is TGTGCCAGTAGTATTACAGGGTCCAGGGCGACTCATGAGCAGTTCTTC. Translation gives CASSITGSRATHEQFF.

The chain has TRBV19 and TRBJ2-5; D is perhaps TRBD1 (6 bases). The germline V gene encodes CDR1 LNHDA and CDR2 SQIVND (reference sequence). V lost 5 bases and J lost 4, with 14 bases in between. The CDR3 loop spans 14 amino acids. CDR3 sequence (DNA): TGTGCCAGTAGTGCCGGGACACTCGGAGAGACCCAGTACTTC. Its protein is CASSAGTLGETQYF.

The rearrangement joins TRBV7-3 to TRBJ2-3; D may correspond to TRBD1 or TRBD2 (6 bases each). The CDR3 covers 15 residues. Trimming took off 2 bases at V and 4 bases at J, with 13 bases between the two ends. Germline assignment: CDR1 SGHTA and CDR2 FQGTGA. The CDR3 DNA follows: TGTGCCAGCAGCTTAGGACGGGGGCCGGCAGATACGCAGTATTTT. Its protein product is CASSLGRGPADTQYF.

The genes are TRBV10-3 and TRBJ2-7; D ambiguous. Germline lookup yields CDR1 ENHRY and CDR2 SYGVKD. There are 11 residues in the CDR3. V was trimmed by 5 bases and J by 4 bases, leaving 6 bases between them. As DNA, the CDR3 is TGTGCCATCAGTCCGCTTTACGAGCAGTACTTC. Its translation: CAISPLYEQYF.

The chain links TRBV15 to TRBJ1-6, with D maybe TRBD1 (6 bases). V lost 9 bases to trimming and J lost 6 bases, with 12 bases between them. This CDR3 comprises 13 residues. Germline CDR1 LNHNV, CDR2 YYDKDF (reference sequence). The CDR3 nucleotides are TGTGCCACTTGCGTAGGGGGTAATTCACCCCTCCACTTT. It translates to CATCVGGNSPLHF.

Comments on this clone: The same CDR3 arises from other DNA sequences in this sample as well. Written as DNA, the CDR3 is TGCAGCGTTTCCCCGGCCTCTGGGGCCAACGTCCTGACTTTC. Residues: CSVSPASGANVLTF. V gene TRBV29-1 combines with J gene TRBJ2-6; D not certain. Germline V gives CDR1 SQVTM, CDR2 ANQGSEA. The CDR3 spans 14 residues. V dropped 5 bases and J dropped 0 bases, with 8 bases sitting between them.

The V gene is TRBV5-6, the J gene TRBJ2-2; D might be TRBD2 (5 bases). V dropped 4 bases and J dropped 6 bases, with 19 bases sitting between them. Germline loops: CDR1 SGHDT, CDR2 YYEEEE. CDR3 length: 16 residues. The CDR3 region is CASSLSLRGRSGELFF. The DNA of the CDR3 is TGTGCCAGCAGCCTCTCCCTTCGGGGTAGGTCCGGGGAGCTGTTTTTT.

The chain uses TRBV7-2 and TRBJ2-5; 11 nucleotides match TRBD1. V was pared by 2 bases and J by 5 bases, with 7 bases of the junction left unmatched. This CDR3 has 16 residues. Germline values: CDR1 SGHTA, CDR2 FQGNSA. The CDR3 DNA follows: TGTGCCAGCAGCTTAAGCGGACAGGGGGCAGGTGAGACCCAGTACTTC. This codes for CASSLSGQGAGETQYF.

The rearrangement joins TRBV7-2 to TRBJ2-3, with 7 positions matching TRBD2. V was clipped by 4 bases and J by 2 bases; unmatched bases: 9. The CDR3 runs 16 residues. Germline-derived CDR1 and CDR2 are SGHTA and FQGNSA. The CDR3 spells CASSYVSGAYTDTQYF. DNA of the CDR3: TGTGCCAGCAGCTACGTAAGCGGGGCATACACAGATACGCAGTATTTT. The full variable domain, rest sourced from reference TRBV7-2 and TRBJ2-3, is GAGVSQSPSNKVTEKGKDVELRCDPISGHTALYWYRQSLGQGLEFLIYFQGNSAPDKSGLPSDRFSAERTGGSVSTLTIQRTQQEDSAVYLCASSYVSGAYTDTQYFGPGTRLTVL.

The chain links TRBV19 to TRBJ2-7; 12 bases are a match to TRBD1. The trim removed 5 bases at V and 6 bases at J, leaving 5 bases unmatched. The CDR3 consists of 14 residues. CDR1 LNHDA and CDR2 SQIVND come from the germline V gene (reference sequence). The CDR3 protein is CASSPRDRGLEQYF. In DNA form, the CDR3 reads TGTGCCAGTAGTCCCCGGGACAGGGGGCTCGAGCAGTACTTC.